These 8 T cell receptor beta chains came from one sample sequenced in a study of cytomegalovirus exposure and HLA in healthy donors. Primers: 60 Vbeta forward and 13 Jbeta reverse. The method was immunoSEQ multiplex PCR; TCRdb's version includes in-frame clones alone and lacks a portion of them. The sample lists about 150,000 clones, roughly 77% occurring once. The sequencing sample was made of PBMCs. The receptors stem from a man in his thirties or forties in good health and CMV-seropositive.

The rearrangement joins TRBV5-1 to TRBJ2-5; 9 nucleotides agree with TRBD2. CDR1 SGHRS and CDR2 YFSETQ come from the germline V gene. The CDR3 contains 18 residues. Trimming removed 0 bases from V and 9 bases from J; junction bases left unmatched: 18. Here the CDR3 DNA reads TGCGCCAGCAGCTTGGAGGGCTTAGCGGGGGCGCAGCCAAGGGCCCAGTACTTC. It encodes CASSLEGLAGAQPRAQYF.

The chain couples TRBV6-1 to TRBJ2-3, with TRBD2 identical over 10 bases. The germline gives CDR1 MNHNS, CDR2 SASEGT. The CDR3 covers 14 residues. Germline trimming cut 6 bases from V and 3 bases from J; bases unmatched to any gene: 3. The CDR3 DNA reads TGTGCCAGCAGGGTGGGACTAGCGACAGATACGCAGTATTTT. Translation: CASRVGLATDTQYF.

This clone has a single count. This rearrangement joins TRBV19 to TRBJ1-5; 7 bases are shared with TRBD1. V lost 3 bases to trimming and J lost 4 bases; unmatched junction nucleotides: 9. This CDR3 has 16 residues. Germline V gene sequence: CDR1 LNHDA, CDR2 SQIVND (reference sequence). The chain's CDR3 is CASSIGAGGSNQPQHF. The CDR3 DNA reads TGTGCCAGTAGTATCGGTGCAGGGGGGTCGAATCAGCCCCAGCATTTT. Supplemented by reference TRBV19 and TRBJ1-5, the full variable domain reads DGGITQSPKYLFRKEGQNVTLSCEQNLNHDAMYWYRQDPGQGLRLIYYSQIVNDFQKGDIAEGYSVSREKKESFPLTVTSAQKNPTAFYLCASSIGAGGSNQPQHFGDGTRLSIL.

The chain links TRBV18 to TRBJ2-2; 10 bases line up with TRBD2. This CDR3 spans 17 amino acids. Losses at the gene ends were 3 bases for V and 1 base for J; bases not matched to a gene: 5. Germline V gene lookup returns CDR1 KGHSH and CDR2 LQKENI. CDR3 region: CASSPPSGGWNTGELFF. In DNA, the CDR3 is TGTGCCAGCTCACCTCCTAGCGGGGGCTGGAACACCGGGGAGCTGTTTTTT.

The V call is TRBV19, the J call TRBJ1-5; D remains unclear. The CDR3 is made up of 15 amino acids. CDR1 is LNHDA, CDR2 SQIVND, per germline (reference sequence). The V and J ends lost 1 base and 6 bases respectively, with 13 bases between them. The CDR3 DNA follows: TGTGCCAGTAGTATAGGAGGAGCCACGACTCAGCCCCAGCATTTT. Its protein product is CASSIGGATTQPQHF.

This chain links TRBV9 with TRBJ1-2; D is possibly TRBD1 (6 bases). The CDR3 length is 14 residues. V was cut by 5 bases and J by 4 bases, with 15 bases left in between. The germline V gene encodes CDR1 SGDLS and CDR2 YYNGEE. The CDR3 region is CASSGHREIYGYTF. CDR3 DNA sequence: TGTGCCAGCAGTGGACACAGGGAGATCTATGGCTACACCTTC.

V and J are TRBV6-5 and TRBJ1-2, with a weak D call TRBD1 (6 bases). The CDR3 consists of 13 residues. The germline V gene encodes CDR1 MNHEY and CDR2 SVGAGI. Trimming removed 6 bases at V and 11 bases at J, with 19 bases between. The CDR3 region has the DNA TGTGCCAGCAGATCTACAGGGAGTATGCGATACACCTTC. Protein product: CASRSTGSMRYTF.

V usage is TRBV6-5 and J usage is TRBJ1-2, with no clear D. Germline-derived CDR1 and CDR2 are MNHEY and SVGAGI. The CDR3 is made up of 14 amino acids. V shed 0 bases and J shed 4 bases, with 9 bases lying between them. CDR3 in amino acids: CASSYSPGTYGYTF. The CDR3 DNA sequence: TGTGCCAGCAGTTACTCGCCGGGAACCTATGGCTACACCTTC.